Sequencing of this T cell receptor beta chain was carried out in a study of identifying expanded T cells in peripheral blood. Trimming left V 6 bases short and J 5 bases short, with 13 bases between. The CDR3 runs 13 residues. CDR1 and CDR2 from the germline V gene are MRHNA and SNTAGT. Broader study findings: About 1.3 clones differed between technical replicates, versus approximately 17 and 20 over time.

Repertoires were generated with immunoSEQ multiplex PCR, while TCRdb's copy carries only in-frame clones and drops some. This table holds approximately 92,000 clones, 85% found once. Regarding this clone: What it recognizes is unknown.

The V gene is TRBV6-4, the J gene TRBJ1-2; the D gene is possibly TRBD1 (6 bases). The material sequenced was blood. The sequence was obtained from a person aged 18 to 70 in good health. The CDR3 loop reads CASRAGVDYGYTF. The DNA of the CDR3 is TGTGCCAGCAGGGCAGGGGTAGATTATGGCTACACCTTC.